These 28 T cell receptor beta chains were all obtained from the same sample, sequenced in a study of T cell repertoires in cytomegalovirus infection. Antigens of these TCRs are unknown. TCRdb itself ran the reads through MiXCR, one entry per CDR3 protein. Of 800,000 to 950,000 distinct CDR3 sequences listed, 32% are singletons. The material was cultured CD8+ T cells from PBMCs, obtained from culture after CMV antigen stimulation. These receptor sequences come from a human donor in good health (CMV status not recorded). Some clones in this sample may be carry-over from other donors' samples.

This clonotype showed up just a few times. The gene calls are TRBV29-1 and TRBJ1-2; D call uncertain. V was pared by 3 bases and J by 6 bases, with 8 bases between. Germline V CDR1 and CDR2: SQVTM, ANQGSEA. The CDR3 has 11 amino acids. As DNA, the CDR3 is TGCAGCGTTGAGTCAGATAATGGCTACACCTTC. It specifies CSVESDNGYTF.

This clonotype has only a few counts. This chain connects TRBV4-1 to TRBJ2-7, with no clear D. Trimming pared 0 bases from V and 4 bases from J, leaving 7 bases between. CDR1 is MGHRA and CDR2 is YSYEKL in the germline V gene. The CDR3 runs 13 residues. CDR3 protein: CASSQERSYEQYV. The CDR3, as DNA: TGCGCCAGCAGCCAAGAGAGGAGTTACGAGCAGTACGTC.

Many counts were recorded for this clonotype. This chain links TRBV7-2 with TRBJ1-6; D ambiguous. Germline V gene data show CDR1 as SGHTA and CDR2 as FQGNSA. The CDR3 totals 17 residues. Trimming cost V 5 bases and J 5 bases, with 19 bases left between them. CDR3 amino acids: CASSQWPSTVDNSPLHF. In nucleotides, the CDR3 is TGTGCCAGCAGCCAGTGGCCCTCGACTGTAGATAATTCACCCCTCCACTTT.

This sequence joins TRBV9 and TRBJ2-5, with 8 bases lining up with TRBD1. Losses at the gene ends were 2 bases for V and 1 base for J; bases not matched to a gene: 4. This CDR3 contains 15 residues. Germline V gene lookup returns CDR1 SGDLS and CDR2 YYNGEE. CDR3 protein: CASSVRDRPQETQYF. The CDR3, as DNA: TGTGCCAGCAGCGTCCGGGACAGGCCCCAAGAGACCCAGTACTTC.

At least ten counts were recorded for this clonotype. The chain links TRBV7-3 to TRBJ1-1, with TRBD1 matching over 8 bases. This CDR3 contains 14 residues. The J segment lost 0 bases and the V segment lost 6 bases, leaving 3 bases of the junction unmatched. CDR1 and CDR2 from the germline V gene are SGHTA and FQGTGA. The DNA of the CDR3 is TGTGCCAGCAGTCCGGGACAGGTGAACACTGAAGCTTTCTTT. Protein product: CASSPGQVNTEAFF.

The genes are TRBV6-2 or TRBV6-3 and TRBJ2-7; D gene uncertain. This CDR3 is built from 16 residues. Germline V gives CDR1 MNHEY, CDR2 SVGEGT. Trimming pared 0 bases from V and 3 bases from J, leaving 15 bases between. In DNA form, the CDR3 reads TGTGCCAGCAGTTACTCAACTGACATACCTAACTACGAGCAGTACGTC. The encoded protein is CASSYSTDIPNYEQYV.

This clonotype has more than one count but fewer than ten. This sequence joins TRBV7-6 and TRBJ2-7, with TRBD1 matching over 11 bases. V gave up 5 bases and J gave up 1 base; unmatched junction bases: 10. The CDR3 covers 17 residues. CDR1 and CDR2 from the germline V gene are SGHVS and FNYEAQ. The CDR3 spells CASSLATGTGGSYEQYF. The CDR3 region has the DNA TGTGCCAGCAGCCTGGCAACCGGGACAGGGGGGTCCTACGAGCAGTACTTC.

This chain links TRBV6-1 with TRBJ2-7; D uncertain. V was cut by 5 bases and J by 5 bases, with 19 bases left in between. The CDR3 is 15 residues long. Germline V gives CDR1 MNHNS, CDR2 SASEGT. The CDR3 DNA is TGTGCCAGCAGTCCCTCGACGAACAAGAGTCACGAGCAGTACTTC. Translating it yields CASSPSTNKSHEQYF.

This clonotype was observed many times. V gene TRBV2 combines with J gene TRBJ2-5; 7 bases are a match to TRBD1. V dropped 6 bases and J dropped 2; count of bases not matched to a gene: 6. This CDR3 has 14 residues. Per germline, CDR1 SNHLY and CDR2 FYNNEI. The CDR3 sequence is CASRIGTVQETQYF. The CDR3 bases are TGTGCCAGCAGGATAGGGACAGTACAAGAGACCCAGTACTTC.

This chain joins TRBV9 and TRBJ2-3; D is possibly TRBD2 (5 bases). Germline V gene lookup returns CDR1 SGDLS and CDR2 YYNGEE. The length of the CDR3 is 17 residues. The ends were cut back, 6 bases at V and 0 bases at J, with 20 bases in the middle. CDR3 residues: CASTMSPERISTDTQYF. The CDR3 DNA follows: TGTGCCAGCACGATGTCTCCCGAGCGGATCAGCACAGATACGCAGTATTTT.

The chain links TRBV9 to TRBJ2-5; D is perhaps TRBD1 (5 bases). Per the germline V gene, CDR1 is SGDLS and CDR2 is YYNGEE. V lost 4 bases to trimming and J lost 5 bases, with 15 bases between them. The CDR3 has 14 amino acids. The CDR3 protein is CASSTRQNWETQYF. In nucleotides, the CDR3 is TGTGCCAGCAGCACTCGACAGAATTGGGAGACCCAGTACTTC. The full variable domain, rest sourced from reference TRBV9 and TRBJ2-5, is DSGVTQTPKHLITATGQRVTLRCSPRSGDLSVYWYQQSLDQGLQFLIQYYNGEERAKGNILERFSAQQFPDLHSELNLSSLELGDSALYFCASSTRQNWETQYFGPGTRLLVL.

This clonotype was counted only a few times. The CDR3 is CASSLPGFSNQPQHF. The CDR3 nucleotides are TGTGCCAGCAGTCTCCCCGGGTTCAGCAATCAGCCCCAGCATTTT. The chain links TRBV12-3 or TRBV12-4 to TRBJ1-5; no firm D call. V gave up 5 bases and J gave up 1 base, with 12 bases separating them. The CDR3 extends over 15 amino acids.

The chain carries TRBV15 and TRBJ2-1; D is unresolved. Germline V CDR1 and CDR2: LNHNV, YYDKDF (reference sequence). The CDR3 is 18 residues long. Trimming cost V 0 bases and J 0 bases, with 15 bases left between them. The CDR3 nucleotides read TGTGCCACCAGCAGAGAACGATTGCAGGTGTTCTCCTACAATGAGCAGTTCTTC. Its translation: CATSRERLQVFSYNEQFF.

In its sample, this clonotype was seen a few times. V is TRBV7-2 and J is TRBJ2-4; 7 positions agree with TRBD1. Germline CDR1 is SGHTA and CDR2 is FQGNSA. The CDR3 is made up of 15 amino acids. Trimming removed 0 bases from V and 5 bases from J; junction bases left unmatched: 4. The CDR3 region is CASSLARQGENIQYF. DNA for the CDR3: TGTGCCAGCAGCTTAGCGAGGCAGGGGGAAAACATTCAGTACTTC.

The CDR3 spells CASRTPGLAGKVDTQYF. In nucleotides, the CDR3 is TGTGCCAGCAGAACTCCCGGACTAGCGGGGAAGGTGGATACGCAGTATTTT. This chain links TRBV7-9 with TRBJ2-3; 12 positions agree with TRBD2. This CDR3 spans 17 amino acids. J gave up 6 bases and V 6 bases, and 13 bases lay outside the gene matches. Per the germline V gene, CDR1 is SEHNR and CDR2 is FQNEAQ (reference sequence).

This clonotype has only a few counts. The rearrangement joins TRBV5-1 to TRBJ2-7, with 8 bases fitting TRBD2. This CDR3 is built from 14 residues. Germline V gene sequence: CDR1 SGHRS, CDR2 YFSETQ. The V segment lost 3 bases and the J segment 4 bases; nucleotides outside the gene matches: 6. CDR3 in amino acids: CASSSPGLGYEQYF. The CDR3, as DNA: TGCGCCAGCAGCTCCCCGGGACTAGGTTACGAGCAGTACTTC.

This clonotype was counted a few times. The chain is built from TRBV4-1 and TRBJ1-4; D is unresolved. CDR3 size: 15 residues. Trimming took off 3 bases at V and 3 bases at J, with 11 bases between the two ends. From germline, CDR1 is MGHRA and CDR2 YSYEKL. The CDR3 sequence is CASSHYMGSNEKLFF. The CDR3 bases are TGCGCCAGCAGCCATTACATGGGGTCTAATGAAAAACTGTTTTTT.

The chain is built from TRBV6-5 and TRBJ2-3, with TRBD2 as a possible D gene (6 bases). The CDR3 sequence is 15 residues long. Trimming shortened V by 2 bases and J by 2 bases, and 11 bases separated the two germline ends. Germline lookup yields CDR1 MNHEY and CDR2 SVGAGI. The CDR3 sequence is CASSYIAVATDTQYF. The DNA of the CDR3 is TGTGCCAGCAGTTACATAGCGGTGGCCACAGATACGCAGTATTTT.

Here the CDR3 DNA reads TGTGCCAGCAGTCCCTCCTTAGCGGGGGTGACCTACGAGCAGTACTTC. As protein: CASSPSLAGVTYEQYF. This chain connects TRBV27 to TRBJ2-7, with 9 bases aligning to TRBD2. The V gene's germline CDR1 is MNHEY and CDR2 SMNVEV (reference sequence). The V segment lost 5 bases and the J segment 2 bases; nucleotides outside the gene matches: 10. This CDR3 region has 16 residues.

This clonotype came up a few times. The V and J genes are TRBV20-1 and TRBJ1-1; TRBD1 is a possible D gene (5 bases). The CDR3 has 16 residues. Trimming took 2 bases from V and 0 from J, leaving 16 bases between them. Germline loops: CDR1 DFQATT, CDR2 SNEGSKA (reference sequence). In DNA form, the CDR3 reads TGCAGTGCTAGATGGGGGGGGGTTTTAGTGAACACTGAAGCTTTCTTT. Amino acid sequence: CSARWGGVLVNTEAFF.

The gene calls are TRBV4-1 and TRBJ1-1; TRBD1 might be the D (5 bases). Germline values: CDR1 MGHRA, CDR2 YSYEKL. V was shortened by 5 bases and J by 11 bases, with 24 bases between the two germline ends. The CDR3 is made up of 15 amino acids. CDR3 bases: TGCGCCAGCAGCTACCGGGACTCACAACCCTACCGGGCTTTCTTT. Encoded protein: CASSYRDSQPYRAFF.

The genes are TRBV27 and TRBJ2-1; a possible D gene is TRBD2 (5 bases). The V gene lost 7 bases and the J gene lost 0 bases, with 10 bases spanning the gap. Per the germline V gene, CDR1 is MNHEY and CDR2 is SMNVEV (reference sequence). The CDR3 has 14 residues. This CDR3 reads CASKAVSSYNEQFF. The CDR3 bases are TGTGCCAGCAAAGCGGTTAGCTCCTACAATGAGCAGTTCTTC.

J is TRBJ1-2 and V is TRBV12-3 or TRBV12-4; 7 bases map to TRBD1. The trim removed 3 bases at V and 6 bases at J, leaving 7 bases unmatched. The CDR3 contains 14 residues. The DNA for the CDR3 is TGTGCCAGCAGTTTGCAGGCAGGGGGTGATGGCTACACCTTC. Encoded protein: CASSLQAGGDGYTF.

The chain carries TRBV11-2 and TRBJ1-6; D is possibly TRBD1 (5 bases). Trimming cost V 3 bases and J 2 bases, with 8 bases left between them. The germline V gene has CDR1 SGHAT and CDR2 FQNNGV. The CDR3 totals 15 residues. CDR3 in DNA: TGTGCCAGCAGCTTCAGGGTGGCCTATAATTCACCCCTCCACTTT. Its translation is CASSFRVAYNSPLHF.

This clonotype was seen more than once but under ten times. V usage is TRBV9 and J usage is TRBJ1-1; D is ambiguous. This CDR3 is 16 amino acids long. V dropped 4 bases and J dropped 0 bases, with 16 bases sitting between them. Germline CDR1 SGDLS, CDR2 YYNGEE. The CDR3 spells CASSPRPGAVNTEAFF. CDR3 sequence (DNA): TGTGCCAGCAGCCCCCGACCGGGCGCCGTGAACACTGAAGCTTTCTTT.

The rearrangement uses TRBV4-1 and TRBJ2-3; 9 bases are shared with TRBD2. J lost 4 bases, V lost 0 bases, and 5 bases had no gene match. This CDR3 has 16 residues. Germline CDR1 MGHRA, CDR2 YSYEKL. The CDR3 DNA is TGCGCCAGCAGCCAAGACGGAGCGGGGGGCCCAGATACGCAGTATTTT. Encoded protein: CASSQDGAGGPDTQYF.

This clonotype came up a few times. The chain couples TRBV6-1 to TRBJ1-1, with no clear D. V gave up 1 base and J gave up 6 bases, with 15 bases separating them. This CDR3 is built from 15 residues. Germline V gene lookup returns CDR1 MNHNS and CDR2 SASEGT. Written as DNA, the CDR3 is TGTGCCAGCAGTGAAGACGCCGGGCGAAGGGCTGAAGCTTTCTTT. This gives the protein CASSEDAGRRAEAFF.

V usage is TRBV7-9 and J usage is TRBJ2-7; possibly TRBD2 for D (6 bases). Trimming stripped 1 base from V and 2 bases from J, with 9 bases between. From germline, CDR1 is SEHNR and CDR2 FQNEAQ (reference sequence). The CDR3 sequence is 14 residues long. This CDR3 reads CASSLEEGPYEQYV. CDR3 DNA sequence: TGTGCCAGCAGCTTAGAGGAGGGCCCCTACGAGCAGTACGTC.